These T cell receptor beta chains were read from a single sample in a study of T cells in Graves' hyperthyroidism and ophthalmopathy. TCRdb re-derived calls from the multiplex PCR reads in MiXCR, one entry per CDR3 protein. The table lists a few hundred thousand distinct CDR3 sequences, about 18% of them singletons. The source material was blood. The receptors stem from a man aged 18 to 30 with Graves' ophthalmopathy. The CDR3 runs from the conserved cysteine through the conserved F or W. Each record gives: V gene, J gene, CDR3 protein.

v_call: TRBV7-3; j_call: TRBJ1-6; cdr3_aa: CASSLRGFGSPLHF
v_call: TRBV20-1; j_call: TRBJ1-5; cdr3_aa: CSARVRQSNQPQHF
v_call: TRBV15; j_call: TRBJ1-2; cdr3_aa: CATSTTESYGYTF
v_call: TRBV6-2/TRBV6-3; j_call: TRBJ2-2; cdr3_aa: CASSPTESTGELFF
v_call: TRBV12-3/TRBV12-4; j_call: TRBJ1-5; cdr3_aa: CASGGKTNQPQHF
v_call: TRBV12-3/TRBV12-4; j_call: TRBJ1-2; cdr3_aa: CASSSGTLGYTF
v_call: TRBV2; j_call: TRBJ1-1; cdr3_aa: CASSDGRGLEAFF
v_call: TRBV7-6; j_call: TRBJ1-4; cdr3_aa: CAGGRSGQANEKLFF
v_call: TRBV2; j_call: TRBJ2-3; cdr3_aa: CASFAGGPDTQYF
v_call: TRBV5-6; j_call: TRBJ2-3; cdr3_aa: CASSLVARGTDTQYF
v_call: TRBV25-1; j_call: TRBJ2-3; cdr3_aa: CASSGRVTDTQYF
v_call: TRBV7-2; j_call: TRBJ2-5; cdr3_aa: CASSKSRTSGGPSYQETQYF
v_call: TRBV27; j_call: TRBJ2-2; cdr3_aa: CASRLRATVNTGELFF
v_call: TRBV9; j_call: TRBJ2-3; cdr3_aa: CASSVEWGTDTQYF
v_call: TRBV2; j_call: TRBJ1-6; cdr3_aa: CASSAGTLSSYNSPLHF
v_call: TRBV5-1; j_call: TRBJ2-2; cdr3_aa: CASSLGTDANTGELFF
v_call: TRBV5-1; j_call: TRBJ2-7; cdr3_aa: CASSLAIEAAGKFYEQYF
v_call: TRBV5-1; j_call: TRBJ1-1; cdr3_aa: CASSPTGTGRFMNTEAFF
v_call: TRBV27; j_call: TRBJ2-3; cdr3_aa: CASSLAWIPSTDTQYF
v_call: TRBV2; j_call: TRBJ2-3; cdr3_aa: CASSEQERNTQYF
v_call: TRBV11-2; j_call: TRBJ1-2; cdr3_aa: CASRPTTGGGIGYTF
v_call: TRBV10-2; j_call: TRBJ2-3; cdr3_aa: CASSTSGGANPDTQYF
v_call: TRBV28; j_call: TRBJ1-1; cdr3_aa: CASSFRVSTEAFF
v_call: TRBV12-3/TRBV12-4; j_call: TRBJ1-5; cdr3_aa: CASRMTGTQPQHF
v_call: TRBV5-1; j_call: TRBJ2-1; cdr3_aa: CASSLTDNEQFF